The TCR beta chain under discussion was sequenced for a study of blood T cell repertoires in COVID-19. Study in general: The study drew acute and convalescent COVID-19 samples from the United States, Italy and Spain.

Using immunoSEQ multiplex PCR, the repertoire was profiled, and TCRdb retains in-frame clones only, with some absent. The table includes about 230,000 clones, approximately 88% detected once. The CDR3 loop spans 16 amino acids. Germline values: CDR1 SGHTA, CDR2 FQGTGA. The J segment lost 2 bases and the V segment lost 1 base, leaving 4 bases of the junction unmatched. The chain uses TRBV7-3 and TRBJ2-2, with TRBD2 matching 7 bases. Sequenced material: peripheral blood. The receptor comes from a man aged 35-49 years with acute or convalescent COVID-19. Here the CDR3 reads CASSLMASGNTGELFF. DNA of the CDR3: TGTGCCAGCAGCTTAATGGCTAGCGGTAACACCGGGGAGCTGTTTTTT. Together with reference TRBV7-3 and TRBJ2-2, the CDR3 gives the full variable domain: GAGVSQTPSNKVTEKGKYVELRCDPISGHTALYWYRQSLGQGPEFLIYFQGTGAADDSGLPNDRFFAVRPEGSVSTLKIQRTERGDSAVYLCASSLMASGNTGELFFGEGSRLTVL.